These T cell receptor beta chains were read from a single sample in a study of T-cell memory formation after mild COVID-19. TCRdb re-called the 5' RACE reads with MiXCR, one entry per CDR3 protein. The table has about 340,000 distinct CDR3 sequences, 20% to 25% seen once. Sequencing input: PBMCs or a T cell subset sorted from them (not recorded which). The receptors originated from a man younger than 35 who had mild COVID-19 (a few samples of this study predate the infection). Cell type and time point are not known. Each CDR3 is given without its conserved first and last residue.

TRBV4-1	TRBJ1-2	ASSPPVKHGNGYT
TRBV11-1	TRBJ2-2	ASRRRSTGELF
TRBV7-9	TRBJ1-2	ASSLDGLYGYT
TRBV5-1	TRBJ2-1	ASSVTSTYEQF
TRBV5-6	TRBJ2-5	ASSLGLWRGETQY
TRBV20-1	TRBJ2-6	SSQDRRGLSGANVLT
TRBV15	TRBJ2-7	ATSRGTGTGSRGRYEQY
TRBV28	TRBJ2-1	ASSLPHNEQF
TRBV3-1	TRBJ2-5	ASSQEAATETQY
TRBV4-2	TRBJ2-2	ASSPRGGDTGELF
TRBV6-5	TRBJ1-6	ASSFGQGRTPLH
TRBV5-1	TRBJ1-1	ASSLQGLSTEAF
TRBV4-1	TRBJ1-2	ASSQAGTGSYGYT
TRBV5-1	TRBJ2-5	ASARENKETQY
TRBV4-3	TRBJ1-3	ASSQDIGDSGNTIY
TRBV14	TRBJ2-1	ASSQGAVDWDEQF
TRBV5-1	TRBJ2-1	ASSLDGLVGEQF
TRBV7-9	TRBJ1-2	ASSPSAAGGLGYT
TRBV24-1	TRBJ1-5	ATSDGRQPQH
TRBV25-1	TRBJ2-5	ASSEFLERETQY
TRBV7-9	TRBJ2-5	ASSPVRGAQETQY
TRBV28	TRBJ2-5	ASSFSPGPETQY
TRBV15	TRBJ2-5	ATSPLEGDSSQTQY
TRBV5-1	TRBJ1-2	ASSADRASNYGYT
TRBV4-2	TRBJ1-6	ASSQEGTGDSPLH
TRBV28	TRBJ1-1	ASSRPDRGVTEAF
TRBV7-2	TRBJ1-6	ASSLAVTDPQGTLH
TRBV7-8	TRBJ1-2	ASSHSRTVNYGYT
TRBV7-9	TRBJ2-7	ASSLDGTLAAYEQY
TRBV7-2	TRBJ2-7	ASSLTGPYEQY
TRBV4-1	TRBJ1-2	ASSQSGGGFDYGYT
TRBV5-1	TRBJ2-7	ASSLQRGRGYEQY
TRBV7-6	TRBJ2-2	ASSPPGTGGAGELF
TRBV15	TRBJ2-1	ATSREGGAYNEQF
TRBV7-3	TRBJ2-2	ASSAYRGPDTGELF
TRBV11-2	TRBJ1-1	ASSQGEWRTDTEAF
TRBV19	TRBJ2-5	ASSRRGLGETQY
TRBV5-1	TRBJ2-1	ASSDGGTGEQF
TRBV4-2	TRBJ2-7	ASSQDFSYEQY
TRBV11-2	TRBJ2-3	ASRSPGQGADTQY
TRBV20-1	TRBJ2-1	SASTGVVNEQF
TRBV4-2	TRBJ2-2	ASSQYSTGELF
TRBV6-5	TRBJ2-1	ASGARQGSYNEQF
TRBV7-9	TRBJ2-3	ASSLGGSYTDTQY
TRBV20-1	TRBJ1-2	SARDWDTGPGA
TRBV12-3/TRBV12-4	TRBJ1-6	ASSPSSSYNSPLH
TRBV2	TRBJ2-7	ASAGGISYEQY